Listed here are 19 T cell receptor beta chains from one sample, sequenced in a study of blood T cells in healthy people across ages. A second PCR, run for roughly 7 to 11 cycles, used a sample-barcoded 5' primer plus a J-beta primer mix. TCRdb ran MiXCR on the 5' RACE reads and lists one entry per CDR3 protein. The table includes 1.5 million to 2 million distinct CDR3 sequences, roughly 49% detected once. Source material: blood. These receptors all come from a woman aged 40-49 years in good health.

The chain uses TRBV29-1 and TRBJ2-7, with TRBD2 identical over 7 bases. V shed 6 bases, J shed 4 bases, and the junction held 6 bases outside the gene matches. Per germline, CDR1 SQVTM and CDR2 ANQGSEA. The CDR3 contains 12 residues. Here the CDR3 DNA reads TGCAGCGTCGCGGCTAGCGGATACGAGCAGTACTTC. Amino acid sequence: CSVAASGYEQYF.

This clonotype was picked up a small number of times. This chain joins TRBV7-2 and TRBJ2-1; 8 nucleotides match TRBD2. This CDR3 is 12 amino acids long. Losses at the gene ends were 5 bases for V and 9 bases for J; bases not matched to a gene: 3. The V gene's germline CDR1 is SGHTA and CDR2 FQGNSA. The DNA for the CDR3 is TGTGCCAGCAGCCACGGGGGGGGTGAGCAGTTCTTC. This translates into CASSHGGGEQFF. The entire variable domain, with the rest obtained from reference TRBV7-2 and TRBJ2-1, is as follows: GAGVSQSPSNKVTEKGKDVELRCDPISGHTALYWYRQSLGQGLEFLIYFQGNSAPDKSGLPSDRFSAERTGGSVSTLTIQRTQQEDSAVYLCASSHGGGEQFFGPGTRLTVL.

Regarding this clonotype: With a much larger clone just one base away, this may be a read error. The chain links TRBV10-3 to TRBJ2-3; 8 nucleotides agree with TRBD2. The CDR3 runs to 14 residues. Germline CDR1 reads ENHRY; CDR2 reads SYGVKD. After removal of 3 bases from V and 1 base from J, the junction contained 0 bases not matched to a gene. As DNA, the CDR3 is TGTGCCATCAGTGAAGCGGGGGGCACAGATACGCAGTATTTT. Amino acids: CAISEAGGTDTQYF.

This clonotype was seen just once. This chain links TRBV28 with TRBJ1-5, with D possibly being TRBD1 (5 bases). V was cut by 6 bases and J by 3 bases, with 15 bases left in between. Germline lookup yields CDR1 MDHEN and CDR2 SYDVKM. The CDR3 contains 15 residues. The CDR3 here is CASSQGPGDNQPQHF. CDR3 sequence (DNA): TGTGCCAGCAGCCAAGGGCCGGGGGACAATCAGCCCCAGCATTTT.

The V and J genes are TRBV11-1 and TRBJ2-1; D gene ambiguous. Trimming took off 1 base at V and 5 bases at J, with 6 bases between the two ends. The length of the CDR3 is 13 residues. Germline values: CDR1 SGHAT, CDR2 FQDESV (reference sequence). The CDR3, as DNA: TGTGCCAGCAGCTTAGAACAAAACAATGAGCAGTTCTTC. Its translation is CASSLEQNNEQFF.

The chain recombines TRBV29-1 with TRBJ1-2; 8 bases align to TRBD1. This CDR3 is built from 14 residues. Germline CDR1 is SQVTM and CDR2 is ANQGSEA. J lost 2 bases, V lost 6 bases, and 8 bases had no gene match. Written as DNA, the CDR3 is TGCAGCGTAGATGGCCGGGACAGGAACTATGGCTACACCTTC. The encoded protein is CSVDGRDRNYGYTF.

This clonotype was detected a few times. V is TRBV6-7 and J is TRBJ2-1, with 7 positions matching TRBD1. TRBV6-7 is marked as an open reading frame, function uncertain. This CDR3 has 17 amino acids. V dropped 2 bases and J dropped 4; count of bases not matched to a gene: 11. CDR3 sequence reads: CASSYGRQGVMYNEQFF. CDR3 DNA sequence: TGTGCCAGCAGTTACGGGCGCCAGGGGGTCATGTACAATGAGCAGTTCTTC.

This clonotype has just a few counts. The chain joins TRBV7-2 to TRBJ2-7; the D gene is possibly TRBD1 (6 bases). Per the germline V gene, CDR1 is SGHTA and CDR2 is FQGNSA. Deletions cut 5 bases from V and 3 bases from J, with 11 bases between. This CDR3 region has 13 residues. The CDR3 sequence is CASSMDRFYEQYF. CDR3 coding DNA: TGTGCCAGCAGCATGGACAGATTCTACGAGCAGTACTTC.

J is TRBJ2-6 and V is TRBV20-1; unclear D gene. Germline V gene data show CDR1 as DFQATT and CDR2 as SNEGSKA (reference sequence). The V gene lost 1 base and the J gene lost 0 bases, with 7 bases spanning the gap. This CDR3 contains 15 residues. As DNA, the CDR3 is TGCAGTGCTAGAGGAAGTCCCTCTGGGGCCAACGTCCTGACTTTC. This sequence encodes CSARGSPSGANVLTF.

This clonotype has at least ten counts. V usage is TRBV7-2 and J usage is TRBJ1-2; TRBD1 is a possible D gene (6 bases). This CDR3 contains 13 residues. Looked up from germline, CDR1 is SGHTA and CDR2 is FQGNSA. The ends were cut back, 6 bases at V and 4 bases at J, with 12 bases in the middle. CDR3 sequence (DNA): TGTGCCAGCAGACCAACAGGGCCCTATGGCTACACCTTC. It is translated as CASRPTGPYGYTF.

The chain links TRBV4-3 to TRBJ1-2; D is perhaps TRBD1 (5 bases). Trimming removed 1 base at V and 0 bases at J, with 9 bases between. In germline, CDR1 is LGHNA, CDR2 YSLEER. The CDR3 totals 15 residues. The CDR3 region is CASSQVTTANYGYTF. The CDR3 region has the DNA TGCGCCAGCAGCCAAGTAACGACAGCTAACTATGGCTACACCTTC.

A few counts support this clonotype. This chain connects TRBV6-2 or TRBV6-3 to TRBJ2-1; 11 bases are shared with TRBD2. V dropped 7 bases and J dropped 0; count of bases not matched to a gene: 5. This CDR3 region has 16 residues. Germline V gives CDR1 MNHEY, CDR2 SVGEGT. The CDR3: CASISLAGASYNEQFF. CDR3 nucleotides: TGTGCCAGCATCTCACTAGCGGGGGCCTCCTACAATGAGCAGTTCTTC.

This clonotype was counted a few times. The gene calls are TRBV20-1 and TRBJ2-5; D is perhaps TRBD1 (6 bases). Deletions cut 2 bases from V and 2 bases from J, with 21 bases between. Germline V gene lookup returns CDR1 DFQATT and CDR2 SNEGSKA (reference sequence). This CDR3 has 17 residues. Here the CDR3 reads CSARPPRGAWYQETQYF. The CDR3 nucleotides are TGCAGTGCTAGACCCCCCAGGGGCGCGTGGTATCAAGAGACCCAGTACTTC.

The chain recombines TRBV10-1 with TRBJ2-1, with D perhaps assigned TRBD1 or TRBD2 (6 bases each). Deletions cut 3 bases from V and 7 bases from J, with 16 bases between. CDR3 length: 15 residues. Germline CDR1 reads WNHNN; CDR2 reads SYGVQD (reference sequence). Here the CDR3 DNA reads TGCGCCAGCAGTGATCAAGGGGGGCCAAGGAATGAGCAGTTCTTC. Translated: CASSDQGGPRNEQFF.

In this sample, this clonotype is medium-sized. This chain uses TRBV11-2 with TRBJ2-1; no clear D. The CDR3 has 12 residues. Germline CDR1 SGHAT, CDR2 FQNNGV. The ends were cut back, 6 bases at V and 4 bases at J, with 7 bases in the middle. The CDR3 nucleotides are TGTGCCAGCAGTACTAATTACAATGAGCAGTTCTTC. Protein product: CASSTNYNEQFF.

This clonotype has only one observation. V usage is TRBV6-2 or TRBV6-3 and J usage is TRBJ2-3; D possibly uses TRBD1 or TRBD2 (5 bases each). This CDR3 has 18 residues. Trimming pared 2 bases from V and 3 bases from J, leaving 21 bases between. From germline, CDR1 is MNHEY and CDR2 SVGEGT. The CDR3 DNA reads TGTGCCAGCAGTTACCCCGTGGCTGGGACCTTACCAACAGATACGCAGTATTTT. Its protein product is CASSYPVAGTLPTDTQYF.

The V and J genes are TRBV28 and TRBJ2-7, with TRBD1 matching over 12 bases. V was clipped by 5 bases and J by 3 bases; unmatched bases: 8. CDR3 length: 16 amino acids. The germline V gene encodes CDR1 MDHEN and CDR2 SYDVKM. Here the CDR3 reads CASSTLRDRGLYEQYF. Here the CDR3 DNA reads TGTGCCAGCAGTACCCTTAGGGACAGGGGGCTCTACGAGCAGTACTTC.

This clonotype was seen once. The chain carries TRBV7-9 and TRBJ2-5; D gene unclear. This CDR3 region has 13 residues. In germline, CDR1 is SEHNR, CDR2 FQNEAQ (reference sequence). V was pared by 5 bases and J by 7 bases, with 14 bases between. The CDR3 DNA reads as TGTGCCAGCAGCAGACTCCTCCGCGGGACCCAGTACTTC. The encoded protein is CASSRLLRGTQYF. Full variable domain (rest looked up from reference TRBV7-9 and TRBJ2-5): DTGVSQNPRHKITKRGQNVTFRCDPISEHNRLYWYRQTLGQGPEFLTYFQNEAQLEKSRLLSDRFSAERPKGSFSTLEIQRTEQGDSAMYLCASSRLLRGTQYFGPGTRLLVL.

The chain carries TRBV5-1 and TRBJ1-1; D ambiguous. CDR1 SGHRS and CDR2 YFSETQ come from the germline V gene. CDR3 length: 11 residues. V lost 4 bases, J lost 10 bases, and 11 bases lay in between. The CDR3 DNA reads TGCGCCAGCAGCCTCGACGGGGTAGCTTTCTTT. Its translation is CASSLDGVAFF.